This TCR beta chain was recovered during a study of blood T cell repertoires in COVID-19. The CDR3 covers 12 residues. V was cut by 8 bases and J by 7 bases, with 14 bases left in between. The V gene's germline CDR1 is SQVTM and CDR2 ANQGSEA. As handled by the study authors: By means of reference gene primer amplification, nucleated cell counts were estimated. Repertoires were generated with immunoSEQ multiplex PCR, while TCRdb's copy carries only in-frame clones and drops some. V and J calls plus clone size are reproduced from that table; the DNA served to infer D and trimming. The sample carries about 44,000 clones, roughly 87% recorded once. This clone was counted only a few times.

The rearrangement links TRBV29-1 to TRBJ1-4; D is unresolved. Sequenced sample: peripheral blood. This sequence was found in a woman over 75 in a cohort sampled during active or convalescent COVID-19. CDR3 loop: CSIRDITEKLFF. The CDR3 region has the DNA TGCAGCATCCGGGATATTACTGAAAAACTGTTTTTT.